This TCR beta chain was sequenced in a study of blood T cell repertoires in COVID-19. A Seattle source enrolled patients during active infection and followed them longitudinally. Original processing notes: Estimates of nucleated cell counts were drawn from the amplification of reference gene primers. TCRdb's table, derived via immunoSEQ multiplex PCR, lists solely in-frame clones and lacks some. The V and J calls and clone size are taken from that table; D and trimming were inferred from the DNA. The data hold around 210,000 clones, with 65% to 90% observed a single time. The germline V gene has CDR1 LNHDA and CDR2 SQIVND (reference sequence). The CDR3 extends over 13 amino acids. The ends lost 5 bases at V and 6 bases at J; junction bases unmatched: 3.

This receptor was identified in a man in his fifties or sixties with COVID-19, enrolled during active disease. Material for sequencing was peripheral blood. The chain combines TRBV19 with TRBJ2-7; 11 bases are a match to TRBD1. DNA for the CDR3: TGTGCCAGTAGTCCTGGGACAGGGGGCGAGCAGTACTTC. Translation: CASSPGTGGEQYF.